One and the same sample provided the 3 T cell receptor beta chains below, sequenced in a study of blood T cell repertoires in COVID-19. Method: immunoSEQ multiplex PCR; TCRdb's copy keeps in-frame clones and lacks some. Altogether over 150,000 clones are present, 75% to 90% being singletons, with the ten largest covering roughly 7.2%. Material: peripheral blood. These receptors were collected from a woman aged 40 to 55 with COVID-19, enrolled during active disease.

This chain joins TRBV27 and TRBJ1-2, with D hard to call. Germline-derived CDR1 and CDR2 are MNHEY and SMNVEV (reference sequence). V shed 3 bases and J shed 7 bases, with 12 bases lying between them. CDR3 size: 13 residues. The CDR3 reads CASSFTAFIGYTF. In DNA form, the CDR3 reads TGTGCCAGCAGTTTCACAGCCTTTATTGGCTACACCTTC.

This clone was observed once. V usage is TRBV18 and J usage is TRBJ2-7; TRBD2 matches at 13 bases. The V and J ends lost 6 bases and 6 bases, in that order; junction bases with no gene match: 5. The CDR3 sequence is 14 residues long. In germline, CDR1 is KGHSH, CDR2 LQKENI. The CDR3 is CASSPGTSGTEQYF. The DNA for the CDR3 is TGTGCCAGCTCCCCCGGGACTAGCGGGACCGAGCAGTACTTC.

Note on this clone: The junction shows a germline mismatch at one end, possibly a read error. The gene calls are TRBV7-7 and TRBJ2-1; TRBD2 matches 7 bases. The CDR3 sequence is 15 residues long. Germline-derived CDR1 and CDR2 are SSHAT and FNYEAQ (reference sequence). The CDR3 reads CASSLTRGLNNEQFF. The CDR3 DNA sequence: TGTGCTAGCAGCCTCACCCGGGGACTAAACAATGAGCAGTTCTTC.